This T cell receptor beta chain comes out of a study of cytomegalovirus exposure and HLA in healthy donors. Study outcomes and limitations: Reports indicated that the classifier achieved high specificity and sensitivity in diagnosing cytomegalovirus status.

About this clone itself: The antigen remains unidentified.

The germline V gene encodes CDR1 SGHRS and CDR2 YFSETQ. V was cut by 4 bases and J by 0 bases, with 10 bases left in between. The CDR3 runs to 15 residues. The method was immunoSEQ multiplex PCR; TCRdb's version includes in-frame clones alone and lacks a portion of them. The table records some 130,000 clones, about four fifths of them present only once. The V and J genes are TRBV5-1 and TRBJ1-4; D is unclear. Specimen: PBMCs. The TCR originated in a woman between 25 and 40 years old in good health and CMV-seronegative. The CDR3 DNA follows: TGCGCCAGCAGCATGCGGCCCTCAACTAATGAAAAACTGTTTTTT. Its protein product is CASSMRPSTNEKLFF.